This is a list of T cell receptor beta chains from one sample in a study of vaccination and CD4 T cells after COVID-19. Antigens of these TCRs are unknown. Via MiXCR, TCRdb re-called the PCR reads, giving one row per CDR3 protein. The data show some 6,600 distinct CDR3 sequences, with around half seen just once and roughly 23% held by the top ten. Input material: CD4+ T cells from blood, cultured in vitro. The source is a human donor in good health. The CDR3 runs from the conserved cysteine through the conserved F or W. The listing skips clone size in some rows; elsewhere it reads once, few, many or a size class.

cdr3_aa v_call clone_size
CASRGLGISGSPLHF TRBV5-1 -
CASSRDSYTRELFF TRBV7-2 few
CSAGHLLAGLTDTQYF TRBV20-1 -
CASNAQGAIGYTF TRBV19 few
CASSMEGLGNTEAFF TRBV19 -
CASSLTSGSYEQYF TRBV2 -
CASSRSGIGEQYF TRBV5-1 -
CASSFWGSPLHF TRBV7-2 few
CASSLRLADQETQYF TRBV7-2 -
CASSLNINTEAFF TRBV7-6 -
CASSKLGSSYEQYF TRBV19 -